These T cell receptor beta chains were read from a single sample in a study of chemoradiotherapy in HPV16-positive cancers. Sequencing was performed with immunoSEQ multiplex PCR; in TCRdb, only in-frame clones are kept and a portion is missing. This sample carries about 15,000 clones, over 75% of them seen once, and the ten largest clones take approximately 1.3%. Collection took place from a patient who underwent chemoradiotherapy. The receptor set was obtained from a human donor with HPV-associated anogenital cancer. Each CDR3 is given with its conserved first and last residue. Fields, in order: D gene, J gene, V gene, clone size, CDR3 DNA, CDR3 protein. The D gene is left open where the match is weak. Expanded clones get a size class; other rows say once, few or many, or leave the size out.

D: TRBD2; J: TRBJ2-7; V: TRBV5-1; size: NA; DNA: TGCGCCAGCAGCTCCCGGGGGGGTGCCTACGAGCAGTACTTC; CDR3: CASSSRGGAYEQYF
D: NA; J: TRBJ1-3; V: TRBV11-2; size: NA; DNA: TGTGCCAGCAGCTATAGAGGGGGGGATCCCGCCATTTATTTT; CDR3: CASSYRGGDPAIYF
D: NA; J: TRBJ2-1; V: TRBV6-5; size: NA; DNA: TGTGCCAGCAGTACCCTCGGGGGAGGTAATAGTGAGCAGTTCTTC; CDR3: CASSTLGGGNSEQFF
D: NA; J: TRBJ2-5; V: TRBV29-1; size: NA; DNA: TGCAGCGCTTCTACAGGGAGACGAGAGACCCAGTACTTC; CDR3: CSASTGRRETQYF
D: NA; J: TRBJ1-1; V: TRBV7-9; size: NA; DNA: TGTGCCAGCAGCTTCGGGGTCACTGAAGCTTTCTTT; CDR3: CASSFGVTEAFF
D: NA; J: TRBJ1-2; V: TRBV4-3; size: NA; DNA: TGCGCCAGCAGCCAAACGGCTCTAGGAGAATATGGCTACACCTTC; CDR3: CASSQTALGEYGYTF
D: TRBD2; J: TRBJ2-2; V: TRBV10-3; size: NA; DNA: TGTGCCATCAGAAGGACTAGCGGGGTCACCGGGGAGCTGTTTTTT; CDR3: CAIRRTSGVTGELFF
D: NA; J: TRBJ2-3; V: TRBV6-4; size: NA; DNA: TGTGCCAGCAGTGACTCGGGGGACCCAAGGAATCCAGATACGCAGTATTTT; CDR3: CASSDSGDPRNPDTQYF
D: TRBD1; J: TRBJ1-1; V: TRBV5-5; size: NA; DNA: TGTGCCAGCAGGACAGGGGGCTTTTGGAACACTGAAGCTTTCTTT; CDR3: CASRTGGFWNTEAFF
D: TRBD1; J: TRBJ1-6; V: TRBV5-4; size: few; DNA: TGTGCCAGCCGCGGACAGGGGCAAAATTCACCCCTCCACTTT; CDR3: CASRGQGQNSPLHF
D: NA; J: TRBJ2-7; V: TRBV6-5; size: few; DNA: TGTGCCAGCAGTTTAATGCCCGGGGCCTCCTACGAGCAGTACTTC; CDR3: CASSLMPGASYEQYF
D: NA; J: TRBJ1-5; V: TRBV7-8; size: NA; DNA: TGTGCCAGCAGCTCGGGGGTGCAGGACAATCAGCCCCAGCATTTT; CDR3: CASSSGVQDNQPQHF
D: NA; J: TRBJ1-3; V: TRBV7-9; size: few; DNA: TGTGCCAGCAGCTTATCCATTGGAAACACCATATATTTT; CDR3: CASSLSIGNTIYF
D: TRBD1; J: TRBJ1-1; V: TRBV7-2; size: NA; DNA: TGTGCCAGCAGCTCGGGACAGCCGAACACTGAAGCTTTCTTT; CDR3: CASSSGQPNTEAFF
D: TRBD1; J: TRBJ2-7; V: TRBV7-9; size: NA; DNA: TGTGCCAGCAGCTTAAAAGGATCGGACAGGGGCCTCTACGAGCAGTACTTC; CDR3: CASSLKGSDRGLYEQYF
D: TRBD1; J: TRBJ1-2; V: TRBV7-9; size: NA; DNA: TGTGCCAGCATGAGATGGGACAGGGTTTTCGGCTACACCTTC; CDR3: CASMRWDRVFGYTF
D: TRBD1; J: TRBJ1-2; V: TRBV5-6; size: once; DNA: TGTGCCAGCAGCCAACCCCCGGGACAGGGGGCGAACTATGGCTACACCTTC; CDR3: CASSQPPGQGANYGYTF
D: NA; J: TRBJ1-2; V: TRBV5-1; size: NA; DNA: TGCGCCAGCAGCTTGGTCCCCCGAGTGGCCTATGGCTACACCTTC; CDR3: CASSLVPRVAYGYTF
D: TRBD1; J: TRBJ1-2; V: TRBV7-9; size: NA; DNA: TGTGCCAGCAGCTTAGCTGGAGGGACAGCTAACTATGGCTACACCTTC; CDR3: CASSLAGGTANYGYTF
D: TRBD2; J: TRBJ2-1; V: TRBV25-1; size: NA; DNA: TGTGCCAGCAGTGATTTAGGTAGCGGGACCCTCCCCTACAATGAGCAGTTCTTC; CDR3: CASSDLGSGTLPYNEQFF
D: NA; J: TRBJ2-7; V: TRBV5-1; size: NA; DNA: TGCGCCAGCTATTCCGGATGGGGGGTTCTGGACGAGCAGTACTTC; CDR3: CASYSGWGVLDEQYF
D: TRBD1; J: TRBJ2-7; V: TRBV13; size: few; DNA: TGTGCCAGCAGCACACCGACAGGGCCCGAGCAGTACTTC; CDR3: CASSTPTGPEQYF
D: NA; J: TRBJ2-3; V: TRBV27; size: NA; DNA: TGTGCCACCTCCCCGCGGTCTGAGGGGGGAGATACGCAGTATTTT; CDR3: CATSPRSEGGDTQYF
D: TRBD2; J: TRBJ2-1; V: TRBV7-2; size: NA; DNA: TGTGCCAGCTTGTCCACAGGGACTAGCGGGCGAAGCTCCTACAATGAGCAGTTCTTC; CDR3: CASLSTGTSGRSSYNEQFF
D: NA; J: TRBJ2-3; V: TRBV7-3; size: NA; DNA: TGTGCCAGCAGCTTAGGGGCGGATACGCAGTATTTT; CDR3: CASSLGADTQYF
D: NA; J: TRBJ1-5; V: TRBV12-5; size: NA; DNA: TGTGCTAGTGGTTTGGTATATCAGCCCCAGCATTTT; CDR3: CASGLVYQPQHF
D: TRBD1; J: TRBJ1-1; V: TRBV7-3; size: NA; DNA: TGTGCCAGCAGCCCAGCCGGGACAGGGGGAGAGGCTTTCTTT; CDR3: CASSPAGTGGEAFF
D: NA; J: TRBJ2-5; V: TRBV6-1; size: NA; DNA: TGTGCCAGCCTCCGGGTCGGAGTTAGTCAAGAGACCCAGTACTTC; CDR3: CASLRVGVSQETQYF